What follows is one TCR beta chain and its context. The antigen is undetermined. Libraries of TCR beta were made from 1.5 to 2.5 micrograms of genomic DNA that came from cryopreserved PBMCs. The data stem from a study of cytotoxic CD8 clonotypes in ibrutinib-treated CLL. General study results and limits: Public clonotypes, an uncommon group, contracted or remained stable on treatment. Rising at ibrutinib response, clonality subsequently fell back toward baseline at progression.

The method was immunoSEQ multiplex PCR; TCRdb's version includes in-frame clones alone and lacks a portion of them. Among roughly 300,000 clones, roughly four fifths were seen once, and the ten largest hold about 5%. Source: PBMCs, taken at disease progression, from a patient treated with ibrutinib. The TCR comes from a human donor with chronic lymphocytic leukemia.

CDR3: CASSRAGSREEKLFF. The CDR3, as DNA: TGCGCCAGCAGTCGGGCGGGCTCCAGAGAAGAAAAACTGTTTTTT. The chain has TRBV5-1 and TRBJ1-4; D gene unclear. From germline, CDR1 is SGHRS and CDR2 YFSETQ. V was shortened by 5 bases and J by 8 bases, with 19 bases between the two germline ends. This CDR3 has 15 residues.